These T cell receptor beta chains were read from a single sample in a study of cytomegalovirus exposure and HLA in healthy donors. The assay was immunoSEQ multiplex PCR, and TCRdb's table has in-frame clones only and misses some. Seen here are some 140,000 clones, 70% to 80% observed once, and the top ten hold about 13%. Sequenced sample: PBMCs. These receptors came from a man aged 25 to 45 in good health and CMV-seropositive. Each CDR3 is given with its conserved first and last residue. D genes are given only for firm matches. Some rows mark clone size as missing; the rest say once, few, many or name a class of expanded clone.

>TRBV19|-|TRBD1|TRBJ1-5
TGTGCCAGTAGCTCTTTGACAGGGTTGGATCAGCCCCAGCATTTT
CASSSLTGLDQPQHF
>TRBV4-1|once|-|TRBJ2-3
TGCGCCAGCAGTTCAACTAATTTGCAGTATTTT
CASSSTNLQYF
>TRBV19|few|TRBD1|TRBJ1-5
TGTGCCAGTAGAACCGGGACAGGGAGTCAGCCCCAGCATTTT
CASRTGTGSQPQHF
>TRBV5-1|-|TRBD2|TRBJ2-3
TGCGCCAGCAGCTTGAAGCGGCCTCAGCGGGAGAACTCAGATACGCAGTATTTT
CASSLKRPQRENSDTQYF
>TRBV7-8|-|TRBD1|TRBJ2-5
TGTGCCAGCAGCTTAGAACAGGGGGCTGAGACCCAGTACTTC
CASSLEQGAETQYF
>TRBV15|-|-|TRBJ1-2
TGTGCCACCAGCAGAGATGGAGTTAAGGGCTACACCTTC
CATSRDGVKGYTF
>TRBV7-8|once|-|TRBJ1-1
TGTGCCAGCAGCTCCGATAGGCAAGCGGCCACTGAAGCTTTCTTT
CASSSDRQAATEAFF
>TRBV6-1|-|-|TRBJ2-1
TGTGCCAGCAGTGACAGGGGAAGGGGCAATGAGCAGTTCTTC
CASSDRGRGNEQFF
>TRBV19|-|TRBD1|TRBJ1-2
TGTGCCAGTAACTCTTTTGGGACAGGGCATGGCTACACCTTC
CASNSFGTGHGYTF
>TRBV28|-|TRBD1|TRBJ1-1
TGTGCCAGCAGTGCCGGGACAGCGGTTGGTGAAGCTTTCTTT
CASSAGTAVGEAFF
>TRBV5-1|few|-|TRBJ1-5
TGCGCCAGCAGCCCCGGGAGGGACGGAAATCAGCCCCAGCATTTT
CASSPGRDGNQPQHF
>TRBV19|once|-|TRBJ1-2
TGTGCCAGTACAGGGGAAAGCTATGGCTACACCTTC
CASTGESYGYTF
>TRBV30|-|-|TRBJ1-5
TGTGCCTGGAGTTTGGCGGGGGGTCAGCCCCAGCATTTT
CAWSLAGGQPQHF
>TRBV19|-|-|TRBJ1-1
TGTGCCAGTAGTATGAGCCGGAACACTGAAGCTTTCTTT
CASSMSRNTEAFF
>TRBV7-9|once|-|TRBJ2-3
TGTGCCAGCAGCAAACAGACAGATACGCAGTATTTT
CASSKQTDTQYF
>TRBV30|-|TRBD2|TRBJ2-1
TGTGCCTGGAGACTTAGCGGGGGTAGCTCCTACAATGAGCAGTTCTTC
CAWRLSGGSSYNEQFF
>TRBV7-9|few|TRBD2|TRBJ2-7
TGTGCCAGCAGCTTAGAATTCAGCGGGAGGGCCTACGAGCAGTACTTC
CASSLEFSGRAYEQYF
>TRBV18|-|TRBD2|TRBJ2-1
TGTGCCAGCTCACCACTGGGTATGTCCCTAGCGGGAGCGACCCGGCAGTTCTTC
CASSPLGMSLAGATRQFF
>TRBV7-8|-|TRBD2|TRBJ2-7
TGTGCCAGCAGCTCACCGGGACTAGCGGGGTCCTACGAGCAGTACTTC
CASSSPGLAGSYEQYF
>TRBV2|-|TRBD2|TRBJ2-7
TGTGCCACCGAGCGGGATGGGGAGCAGTACTTC
CATERDGEQYF
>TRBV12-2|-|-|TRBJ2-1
TGTGCAAGTCGCTTAGCCACAGGGGGCAAGGATGAGCAGTTCTTC
CASRLATGGKDEQFF
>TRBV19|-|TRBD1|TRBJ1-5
TGTGCCAGTACCAAGGACAGGGGATTCAATCAGCCCCAGCATTTT
CASTKDRGFNQPQHF
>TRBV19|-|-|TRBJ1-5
TGTGCCAGTACCCAGCAGGGCCTCAATCAGCCCCAGCATTTT
CASTQQGLNQPQHF
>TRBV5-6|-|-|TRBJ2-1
TGTGCCAGCAGCTTGGACCTACGCTCCTACAATGAGCAGTTCTTC
CASSLDLRSYNEQFF
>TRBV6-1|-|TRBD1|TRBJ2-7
TGTGCCAGCAGCAGGACAGGGTACTACGAGCAGTACTTC
CASSRTGYYEQYF
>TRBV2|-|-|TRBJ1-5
TGTGCCAGCAGACGGACAGAGAATCAGCCCCAGCATTTT
CASRRTENQPQHF
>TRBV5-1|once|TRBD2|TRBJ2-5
TGCGCCAGCAGCTTGATGGGACTAGCGGGAGACGGGGAGACCCAGTACTTC
CASSLMGLAGDGETQYF
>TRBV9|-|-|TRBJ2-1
TGTGCCAGCAGCGTCAACAGGAAAAGCTCCTACAATGAGCAGTTCTTC
CASSVNRKSSYNEQFF
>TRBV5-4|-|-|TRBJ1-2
TGTGCCAGCAGCTTGGACAGGATTGATGGCTACACCTTC
CASSLDRIDGYTF